The clone carrying this T cell receptor (beta chain) was seen at least ten times. CDR3 length: 13 amino acids. The ends lost 0 bases at V and 8 bases at J; junction bases unmatched: 2. Germline V gives CDR1 SGHTA, CDR2 FQGNSA. Researchers prepared the TCRbeta library using unique molecular identifiers, the study reports. TCRdb analysed the PCR reads with MiXCR anew, one entry per CDR3 protein. Altogether approximately 490,000 distinct CDR3 sequences are present, around 12% being singletons, with the ten largest covering around 5.8%. This specimen belongs to a study of T-cell reconstitution after alpha-beta-depleted transplantation in children.

Here the sequenced sample was PBMCs from the stem cell graft donor, taken from the stem cell graft. The chain couples TRBV7-2 to TRBJ1-2; TRBD1 matches at 8 bases. The clonotype comes from a human donor who donated a stem cell graft to a child with combined immunodeficiency. The CDR3 region is CASSLATGVGYTF. The CDR3 DNA sequence: TGTGCCAGCAGCTTAGCGACAGGGGTCGGCTACACCTTC.